This passage covers 29 T cell receptor beta chains from one sample sequenced in a study of identical twins. TCRdb re-called the 5' RACE reads with MiXCR, one entry per CDR3 protein. The sample yields around 470,000 distinct CDR3 sequences, 12% to 15% seen once. This sample was also put to use in a study of yellow fever vaccine responses in identical twins.

Material for sequencing was CD4+ T cells sorted from blood. The receptors were gathered from a woman aged 18-29 years in good health.

The V call is TRBV28, the J call TRBJ1-1; tentatively, D is TRBD1 (6 bases). From germline, CDR1 is MDHEN and CDR2 SYDVKM. CDR3 size: 13 residues. Between the trimmed V and J ends, which lost 6 bases and 4 bases, there was a span of 12 bases. In nucleotides, the CDR3 is TGTGCCAGCAGGGAGAGGGGGTCCACTGAAGCTTTCTTT. Translated, it gives CASRERGSTEAFF.

This chain joins TRBV20-1 and TRBJ2-3, with D unclear. V was pared by 3 bases and J by 0 bases, with 10 bases between. This CDR3 comprises 14 residues. In germline, CDR1 is DFQATT, CDR2 SNEGSKA (reference sequence). Written as DNA, the CDR3 is TGCAGTGCTAGTTCCCACGGGAGCACAGATACGCAGTATTTT. Amino acids: CSASSHGSTDTQYF.

There are a few counts of this clonotype. The chain is built from TRBV6-6 and TRBJ1-1; D gene ambiguous. The germline CDR1 and CDR2 sequences are MNHNY and SVGAGI (reference sequence). This CDR3 contains 12 residues. The V and J ends lost 6 bases and 3 bases respectively, with 8 bases between them. In nucleotides, the CDR3 is TGTGCCAGCAGCGAAAGAGACACTGAAGCTTTCTTT. This translates into CASSERDTEAFF.

The chain joins TRBV20-1 to TRBJ2-7; 9 bases line up with TRBD2. The CDR3 consists of 14 residues. Germline-derived CDR1 and CDR2 are DFQATT and SNEGSKA (reference sequence). The V segment lost 6 bases and the J segment 2 bases; nucleotides outside the gene matches: 8. CDR3: CSAPAPSGAYEQYF. The CDR3 DNA is TGCAGTGCCCCCGCCCCTAGCGGGGCCTACGAGCAGTACTTC.

This clonotype appeared many times. The V call is TRBV12-3 or TRBV12-4, the J call TRBJ1-2; no clear D. Trimming pared 6 bases from V and 5 bases from J, leaving 19 bases between. The CDR3 is 15 amino acids. The CDR3 protein is CASSPGHGAIYGYTF. CDR3 coding DNA: TGTGCCAGCAGCCCGGGTCACGGAGCGATTTATGGCTACACCTTC.

V usage is TRBV7-2 and J usage is TRBJ1-2, with 7 bases identical to TRBD1. Germline V gene data show CDR1 as SGHTA and CDR2 as FQGNSA. V lost 5 bases and J lost 5; bases outside the gene matches: 17. There are 17 residues in the CDR3. CDR3: CASSPVNRGLESYGYTF. The CDR3 DNA reads TGTGCCAGCAGCCCAGTAAACAGGGGCCTCGAATCTTATGGCTACACCTTC.

This clonotype has a handful of counts. V and J are TRBV5-1 and TRBJ2-5, with 11 nucleotides matching TRBD2. The CDR3 spans 18 residues. CDR1 and CDR2 from the germline V gene are SGHRS and YFSETQ. V shed 2 bases, J shed 0 bases, and the junction held 9 bases outside the gene matches. CDR3 in amino acids: CASSFKTSGGDNQETQYF. CDR3 nucleotide sequence: TGCGCCAGCAGCTTCAAAACTAGCGGGGGAGACAACCAAGAGACCCAGTACTTC.

This chain joins TRBV5-6 and TRBJ2-1, with a tentative D call TRBD2 (6 bases). The CDR3 extends over 18 amino acids. The V end lost 0 bases, the J end lost 6 bases, and 22 bases lay between the germline ends. CDR1 SGHDT and CDR2 YYEEEE come from the germline V gene. The CDR3 reads CASSLEIGIAAGGNEQFF. The CDR3 DNA sequence: TGTGCCAGCAGCTTGGAGATAGGGATAGCGGCTGGGGGCAATGAGCAGTTCTTC.

This CDR3 is CATSRGSDFRPAAYEQYF. The CDR3 DNA reads as TGTGCCACCAGCAGAGGGTCTGATTTCAGGCCAGCGGCCTACGAGCAGTACTTC. The chain joins TRBV15 to TRBJ2-7; TRBD2 is a possible D gene (5 bases). V was cut by 1 base and J by 2 bases, with 21 bases left in between. Germline V CDR1 and CDR2: LNHNV, YYDKDF (reference sequence). CDR3 length: 18 residues.

This chain uses TRBV7-9 with TRBJ1-5; TRBD1 agrees at 7 bases. This CDR3 region has 15 residues. J gave up 7 bases and V 0 bases, and 6 bases lay outside the gene matches. Germline CDR1 SEHNR, CDR2 FQNEAQ (reference sequence). The CDR3 region has the DNA TGTGCCAGCAGCTTAGCGGGGACAGAGAGGCAGCCCCAGCATTTT. Amino acid sequence: CASSLAGTERQPQHF.

This clonotype was seen a handful of times. The chain employs TRBV5-1 and TRBJ2-7; TRBD2 aligns across 10 bases. This CDR3 spans 16 amino acids. Germline trimming cut 5 bases from V and 0 bases from J; bases unmatched to any gene: 8. CDR1 is SGHRS and CDR2 is YFSETQ in the germline V gene. This chain's CDR3 is CASRGSSGGLSYEQYF. The CDR3 nucleotides are TGCGCCAGCAGGGGCTCTAGCGGGGGCCTCTCCTACGAGCAGTACTTC.

This clonotype was observed a few times. The chain has TRBV3-1 and TRBJ1-2; TRBD1 might be the D (6 bases). Deletions cut 0 bases from V and 4 bases from J, with 9 bases between. This CDR3 spans 14 amino acids. CDR1 and CDR2 (germline): LGHDT, YNNKEL (reference sequence). The CDR3 region has the DNA TGTGCCAGCAGCCAAGAAGGACAGACCTATGGCTACACCTTC. Translated, it gives CASSQEGQTYGYTF.

V is TRBV20-1 and J is TRBJ1-2; no firm D call. The CDR3 spans 11 residues. The germline CDR1 and CDR2 sequences are DFQATT and SNEGSKA (reference sequence). Trimming removed 2 bases at V and 8 bases at J, with 9 bases between. In DNA form, the CDR3 reads TGCAGTGCTAGACCTCCAGAAGGCTACACCTTC. It is translated as CSARPPEGYTF.

This clonotype showed up just a few times. The chain has TRBV12-3 or TRBV12-4 and TRBJ2-5; D not resolved. Deletions cut 4 bases from V and 2 bases from J, with 5 bases between. The CDR3 length is 12 residues. The CDR3 coding sequence is TGTGCCAGCAGTTCAGCGCAAGAGACCCAGTACTTC. Protein: CASSSAQETQYF.

J is TRBJ2-3 and V is TRBV6-5; D uncertain. This CDR3 comprises 15 residues. Germline lookup yields CDR1 MNHEY and CDR2 SVGAGI. The V end lost 2 bases, the J end lost 2 bases, and 11 bases lay between the germline ends. The CDR3, as DNA: TGTGCCAGCAGTTACGGCAGCCCAATCACAGATACGCAGTATTTT. It yields the protein CASSYGSPITDTQYF.

This clonotype was found a few times. Here the CDR3 DNA reads TGTGCCAGCACCTTTGGGGGGGCATCGGAGACCCAGTACTTC. Protein: CASTFGGASETQYF. This chain joins TRBV6-2 or TRBV6-3 and TRBJ2-5; D is possibly TRBD2 (7 bases). CDR3 length: 14 amino acids. Per the germline V gene, CDR1 is MNHEY and CDR2 is SVGEGT. The V end was cut by 7 bases, the J end by 5 bases, with 17 bases between.

J is TRBJ2-1 and V is TRBV12-3 or TRBV12-4; 8 bases match TRBD1. This CDR3 is 15 amino acids long. After removal of 5 bases from V and 3 bases from J, the junction contained 6 bases not matched to a gene. The CDR3 sequence: CASSPRDRNYNEQFF. As DNA, the CDR3 is TGTGCCAGCAGTCCCCGGGACAGGAACTACAATGAGCAGTTCTTC.

V gene TRBV6-2 or TRBV6-3 combines with J gene TRBJ2-7; 8 nucleotides align to TRBD1. There are 15 residues in the CDR3. V shed 0 bases, J shed 2 bases, and the junction held 3 bases outside the gene matches. In germline, CDR1 is MNHEY, CDR2 SVGEGT. The CDR3 loop is CASSYSRQGTYEQYF. DNA for the CDR3: TGTGCCAGCAGTTACTCTCGACAGGGGACCTACGAGCAGTACTTC.

This clonotype was counted a few times. The V and J genes are TRBV7-9 and TRBJ2-7; 7 bases match TRBD1. J lost 7 bases, V lost 4 bases, and 16 bases had no gene match. The CDR3 is 16 amino acids. The V gene's germline CDR1 is SEHNR and CDR2 FQNEAQ (reference sequence). The CDR3 DNA reads as TGTGCCAGCAGCTCCACAGGGGTTTTTGGTCTCGAGGAGCAGTACTTC. This encodes CASSSTGVFGLEEQYF.

CDR3 nucleotide sequence: TGCGCCAGCAGCTTGCCATCCAAGACTAGCGGGAGGGGTGAGCAGTACTTC. Translated: CASSLPSKTSGRGEQYF. The genes are TRBV5-1 and TRBJ2-7; TRBD2 matches at 14 bases. The V gene end was trimmed by 1 base and the J gene end by 7 bases; junction bases not matched to a gene: 10. Per germline, CDR1 SGHRS and CDR2 YFSETQ. The CDR3 spans 17 residues. Full variable domain (outside the CDR3, taken from reference TRBV5-1 and TRBJ2-7): KAGVTQTPRYLIKTRGQQVTLSCSPISGHRSVSWYQQTPGQGLQFLFEYFSETQRNKGNFPGRFSGRQFSNSRSEMNVSTLELGDSALYLCASSLPSKTSGRGEQYFGPGTRLTVT.

In this sample, this clonotype turned up a few times. The chain employs TRBV7-2 and TRBJ2-7; D might be TRBD1 or TRBD2, each matching 5 bases. Trimming shortened V by 5 bases and J by 1 base, and 9 bases separated the two germline ends. This CDR3 spans 13 amino acids. Germline CDR1 SGHTA, CDR2 FQGNSA. Here the CDR3 reads CASSRGLSYEQYF. The CDR3 region has the DNA TGTGCCAGCAGCCGGGGCCTTTCCTACGAGCAGTACTTC.

This clonotype was seen a handful of times. This chain uses TRBV16 with TRBJ1-4, with 9 bases that match TRBD1. Looked up from germline, CDR1 is KGHSY and CDR2 is FQNENV. The junction had 7 bases not matched to a gene; V was cut back by 5 bases and J by 6 bases. The CDR3 extends over 15 amino acids. CDR3 region: CASSSGTGRDEKLFF. CDR3 nucleotides: TGTGCCAGCAGCTCGGGGACAGGGAGGGATGAAAAACTGTTTTTT.

The V gene is TRBV24-1, the J gene TRBJ2-1; unclear D gene. Germline V lookup: CDR1 KGHDR, CDR2 SFDVKD. The V gene lost 2 bases and the J gene lost 4 bases, with 20 bases spanning the gap. The CDR3 is 18 residues long. The CDR3 DNA follows: TGTGCCACCAGTGATTGGGGTCCTCCCGGATCTAATTACAATGAGCAGTTCTTC. Translation: CATSDWGPPGSNYNEQFF.

In its sample, this clonotype was seen many times. The chain uses TRBV20-1 and TRBJ1-2; D is uncertain. The CDR3 is 12 amino acids. V dropped 3 bases and J dropped 2 bases, with 7 bases sitting between them. Per the germline V gene, CDR1 is DFQATT and CDR2 is SNEGSKA (reference sequence). CDR3 in DNA: TGCAGTGCTAGTAAAACGAACTATGGCTACACCTTC. This encodes CSASKTNYGYTF.

The chain combines TRBV20-1 with TRBJ2-5; tentatively, D is TRBD1 (7 bases). CDR1 is DFQATT, CDR2 SNEGSKA, per germline (reference sequence). The CDR3 has 14 residues. V was shortened by 8 bases and J by 1 base, with 17 bases between the two germline ends. This CDR3 is CSPVPGGTQETQYF. The CDR3 nucleotides read TGCAGTCCAGTCCCAGGGGGGACCCAAGAGACCCAGTACTTC.

Only a few counts were recorded for this clonotype. This chain connects TRBV5-1 to TRBJ2-3; 7 bases fit TRBD1. V was pared by 0 bases and J by 2 bases, with 12 bases of the junction left unmatched. Germline V gene sequence: CDR1 SGHRS, CDR2 YFSETQ. CDR3 length: 18 residues. CDR3 in amino acids: CASSLAVLVGQATDTQYF. As DNA, the CDR3 is TGCGCCAGCAGCTTGGCCGTGTTAGTAGGACAGGCCACAGATACGCAGTATTTT.

To note about this clonotype: A much larger clone differs from this one at a single base, so this may be a read error. This chain uses TRBV12-3 or TRBV12-4 with TRBJ2-7, with D possibly being TRBD2 (6 bases). This CDR3 has 14 amino acids. The CDR3 DNA reads as TGTGCCAGCAGTCAGATGGGCGGGACCTACGTGCAGTACTTC. It translates to CASSQMGGTYVQYF.

This CDR3 reads CATSVTGGGTGELFF. The CDR3 nucleotides are TGTGCCACCAGTGTAACCGGGGGTGGAACCGGGGAGCTGTTTTTT. The V gene is TRBV24-1, the J gene TRBJ2-2; possible D gene TRBD2, 6 bases. The CDR3 covers 15 residues. V shed 5 bases and J shed 5 bases, with 14 bases lying between them. In germline, CDR1 is KGHDR, CDR2 SFDVKD.

This clonotype has only a few counts. The J gene is TRBJ1-1, the V gene TRBV12-3 or TRBV12-4; D is unresolved. The V end was cut by 8 bases, the J end by 0 bases, with 13 bases between. The CDR3 runs to 14 residues. The CDR3 bases are TGTGCCAGCTTCTCAGCGGGGATGAACACTGAAGCTTTCTTT. Amino acids: CASFSAGMNTEAFF.